Listed below are T cell receptor beta chains from one sample, sequenced in a study of beta chain features in type 1 diabetes. Produced via immunoSEQ multiplex PCR; TCRdb's table is partial and in-frame only. The table has around 690,000 clones, 9.5% to 15% seen once. The sample was naive CD4+ T cells from blood. The receptor set was obtained from a man between 25 and 39 years old with type 1 diabetes. Both conserved end residues are part of each CDR3. A D gene is named only where the DNA matches it firmly. Clone size is given for some rows only: seen once, a few or many times, or a class if the clone is expanded.

d_call cdr3_length j_call v_call clone_size cdr3_nt cdr3_aa
. 13 TRBJ2-7 TRBV5-8 few TGTGCCAGCAGCTTGGGGCCAGACTACGAGCAGTACTTC CASSLGPDYEQYF
. 15 TRBJ2-7 TRBV6-6 few TGTGCCAGCAACGGGGCAGAGGCCATGGGCTACGAGCAGTACTTC CASNGAEAMGYEQYF
. 13 TRBJ1-4 TRBV30 . TGTGCCTGGAGCTGGGACACTAATGAAAAACTGTTTTTT CAWSWDTNEKLFF
. 15 TRBJ2-3 TRBV5-4 few TGTGCCAGCAGCCATGCAGGGCAAAGCACAGATACGCAGTATTTT CASSHAGQSTDTQYF
. 11 TRBJ2-7 TRBV30 . TGTGCCTGGAGTGCTTCCCACGAGCAGTACTTC CAWSASHEQYF
TRBD2 18 TRBJ2-1 TRBV5-1 few TGCGCCAGCACCCTTCCAAAGTCCCTAGCGGGGGACGTCAATGAGCAGTTCTTC CASTLPKSLAGDVNEQFF
TRBD2 14 TRBJ2-1 TRBV5-4 few TGTGCCAGCAGTCTAGCGGGGGCCTACAATGAGCAGTTCTTC CASSLAGAYNEQFF
TRBD1 14 TRBJ1-4 TRBV29-1 few TGCAGCGTTGCAGGGGGCGCAACTAATGAAAAACTGTTTTTT CSVAGGATNEKLFF
. 14 TRBJ1-2 TRBV30 few TGTGCCACCCACCGAGATGACTCTAACTATGGCTACACCTTC CATHRDDSNYGYTF
. 13 TRBJ2-3 TRBV2 . TGTGCCAGCAGTGTTGAGGACACGGATACGCAGTATTTT CASSVEDTDTQYF
. 16 TRBJ2-2 TRBV15 . TGTGCCACCAGCAGAGACGAAGTTTTGAACACCGGGGAGCTGTTTTTT CATSRDEVLNTGELFF
. 14 TRBJ1-5 TRBV2 . TGTGCCAGCAGGCAAGCGATTAGCAATCAGCCCCAGCATTTT CASRQAISNQPQHF
. 14 TRBJ1-1 TRBV7-9 . TGTGCCAGCACCCTAAGGGGGGCGAACACTGAAGCTTTCTTT CASTLRGANTEAFF
. 17 TRBJ2-2 TRBV19 few TGTGCCAGTGCGAGACAGGCGCCAGTAGCTAACACCGGGGAGCTGTTTTTT CASARQAPVANTGELFF
. 16 TRBJ1-6 TRBV7-2 . TGTGCCAGCAGCATCCGAGGGGGACTCTATAATTCACCCCTCCACTTT CASSIRGGLYNSPLHF
. 17 TRBJ1-1 TRBV7-2 few TGTGCCAGCAGCTCCCTGTCGGTAGTGGGATTGAACACTGAAGCTTTCTTT CASSSLSVVGLNTEAFF
. 13 TRBJ2-7 TRBV25-1 few TGTGCCAGCAGTGTGGCAGGGACCTACGAGCAGTACTTC CASSVAGTYEQYF
. 14 TRBJ2-3 TRBV9 . TGTGCCAGCAGCCCCCGGGGGGGACAGGATACGCAGTATTTT CASSPRGGQDTQYF
TRBD2 16 TRBJ2-1 TRBV7-2 few TGTGCCAGCAGCTTTGTTAGCGGGGGGACCTACAATGAGCAGTTCTTC CASSFVSGGTYNEQFF
. 11 TRBJ2-7 TRBV2 . TGTGCCAGCTGTAGGAACTACGAGCAGTACTTC CASCRNYEQYF
. 15 TRBJ1-4 TRBV7-9 . TGTGCCAGCAGCTTAGAGGAGTCAACTAATGAAAAACTGTTTTTT CASSLEESTNEKLFF
. 14 TRBJ2-5 TRBV4-3 . TGCGCCAGCAGCCAAGAAGATTGGTCGGGGACCCAGTACTTC CASSQEDWSGTQYF
TRBD1 15 TRBJ1-2 TRBV9 . TGTGCCAGCAGCGAGGGGACAGGAACTAACTATGGCTACACCTTC CASSEGTGTNYGYTF
. 14 TRBJ1-4 TRBV4-3 few TGCGCCAGCAGCCCCGGGGGAATTAATGAAAAACTGTTTTTT CASSPGGINEKLFF
. 14 TRBJ2-5 TRBV25-1 few TGTGCCAGCAGTGAACAGACAGACCAAGAGACCCAGTACTTC CASSEQTDQETQYF
. 14 TRBJ2-1 TRBV7-2 few TGTGCCAGCAGCTTAGCTCCGATTGTCCATGAGCAGTTCTTC CASSLAPIVHEQFF
. 13 TRBJ1-1 TRBV7-3 . TGTGCCAGCAGCTTCCAGGAGAACACTGAAGCTTTCTTT CASSFQENTEAFF
TRBD1 16 TRBJ2-3 TRBV7-9 few TGTGCCAGCAGCTTAGGGGCGACAGGGGGCACAGATACGCAGTATTTT CASSLGATGGTDTQYF
. 12 TRBJ1-2 TRBV29-1 . TGCAGCGTTGAAGCGGGCGGCTATGGCTACACCTTC CSVEAGGYGYTF
. 13 TRBJ2-3 TRBV14 . TGTGCCAGCAGCCACTCATTCACAGATACGCAGTATTTT CASSHSFTDTQYF
. 14 TRBJ2-5 TRBV9 . TGTGCCAGCAGCGTAGATACTGGAATAGAGACCCAGTACTTC CASSVDTGIETQYF
. 11 TRBJ1-2 TRBV20-1 few TGCAGTGCTGGGGACATCTATGGCTACACCTTC CSAGDIYGYTF
. 14 TRBJ1-3 TRBV6-6 . TGTGCCAGCAGTTACTCGGGTAGAGGAAACACCATATATTTT CASSYSGRGNTIYF
. 14 TRBJ1-1 TRBV19 few TGTGCCAGTAGTTTAGGTGGGTATGACACTGAAGCTTTCTTT CASSLGGYDTEAFF
. 16 TRBJ2-1 TRBV6-5 few TGTGCCAGCAGTTACAGTCGACAGTCAATCGGGAATGAGCAGTTCTTC CASSYSRQSIGNEQFF
. 16 TRBJ2-7 TRBV15 . TGTGCCACCAGGCGGGGGACGGACAGGGCAACTGACGAGCAGTACTTC CATRRGTDRATDEQYF
TRBD1 12 TRBJ1-2 TRBV29-1 few TGCAGCGCGGGACAGGTGAACTATGGCTACACCTTC CSAGQVNYGYTF
. 14 TRBJ1-4 TRBV7-2 . TGTGCCAGCAGCCAGACGGGTACTAATGAAAAACTGTTTTTT CASSQTGTNEKLFF
. 14 TRBJ1-5 TRBV9 few TGTGCCAGCAGCGTAGATGCAGGCAATCAGCCCCAGCATTTT CASSVDAGNQPQHF
. 13 TRBJ1-1 TRBV29-1 . TGCAGCGAGCAGAAGAATATGAACACTGAAGCTTTCTTT CSEQKNMNTEAFF
. 12 TRBJ1-2 TRBV29-1 . TGCAGCGTGGCGGGGGGGGCCCATGGCTACACCTTC CSVAGGAHGYTF
. 14 TRBJ2-7 TRBV5-1 . TGCGCCAGCAGCTTTGGCGATAAGTTTCGCGAGCAGTACTTC CASSFGDKFREQYF
. 14 TRBJ1-6 TRBV4-3 . TGCGCCAGCAGCCAAGATAAACAGAATTCACCCCTCCACTTT CASSQDKQNSPLHF
. 12 TRBJ1-1 TRBV2 . TGTGCCAGCAGGACATTAAACACTGAAGCTTTCTTT CASRTLNTEAFF
. 14 TRBJ1-5 TRBV30 few TGTGCCTGGAATCAAGGGGTCCGGAATCAGCCCCAGCATTTT CAWNQGVRNQPQHF
TRBD1 15 TRBJ1-2 TRBV4-1 few TGCGCCAGCAGCCAGCCTACGGGACAGGGGATAGGCTACACCTTC CASSQPTGQGIGYTF
. 12 TRBJ2-7 TRBV30 few TGTGCCTGGAGTCCAGGGCCCTACGAGCAGTACTTC CAWSPGPYEQYF
. 15 TRBJ1-5 TRBV19 few TGTGCCAGTAGTACACAAATCGGGGGCCAGCAGCCCCAGCATTTT CASSTQIGGQQPQHF
. 11 TRBJ1-1 TRBV19 . TGTGCCAGTAGTGGGGCTCTCGGAGGTTTCTTT CASSGALGGFF
TRBD1 14 TRBJ2-7 TRBV2 . TGTGCCAGCAGGGGGACAGGGGGCCCGTACGAGCAGTACTTC CASRGTGGPYEQYF
. 15 TRBJ2-3 TRBV7-2 few TGTGCCAGCAGCTTAGGGCAGCTGGGCACAGATACGCAGTATTTT CASSLGQLGTDTQYF
. 15 TRBJ2-2 TRBV9 . TGTGCCAGCAGCGTACTAGGGACGGGCACCGGGGAGCTGTTTTTT CASSVLGTGTGELFF
TRBD1 20 TRBJ1-6 TRBV11-2 . TGTGCCAGCAGCTTAGACCGCGACAGGGGCCTTGTCGGCTATAATTCACCCCTCCACTTT CASSLDRDRGLVGYNSPLHF
. 14 TRBJ2-7 TRBV6-5 few TGTGCCAGCATCCCCAGGGGAAGCTCCTACGAGCAGTACTTC CASIPRGSSYEQYF
. 13 TRBJ2-1 TRBV28 few TGTGCCAGCAGTTTACCGTTACGAGGTGAGCAGTTCTTC CASSLPLRGEQFF
. 14 TRBJ1-2 TRBV4-1 . TGCGCCAGCAGCCCCCCGGTTTATCGTGGTGGCTACACCTTC CASSPPVYRGGYTF
. 14 TRBJ1-5 TRBV2 few TGTGCCAGCAGTGAAAGCGGCGGGGGATTGCCCCAGCATTTT CASSESGGGLPQHF
TRBD2 16 TRBJ2-3 TRBV7-2 few TGTGCCAGCAGCTTAGGGGTACTAGCGACCACAGATACGCAGTATTTT CASSLGVLATTDTQYF
TRBD1 15 TRBJ2-1 TRBV30 . TGTGCCTGGAGTGTACGGGACAGGGTTGCAGGTGAGCAGTTCTTC CAWSVRDRVAGEQFF